Below are 25 T cell receptor beta chains sequenced from a single sample in a study of blood T cell repertoires in COVID-19. Assay: immunoSEQ multiplex PCR; the TCRdb copy retains only in-frame clones and omits some. Found here are about 280,000 clones, about 89% of them singletons; the top ten hold approximately 9.7%. Sequencing input: peripheral blood. The receptors shown here come from a man aged 35 to 55 with active or convalescent COVID-19.

The genes are TRBV27 and TRBJ2-1; TRBD1 matches at 10 bases. V gave up 8 bases and J gave up 6 bases; unmatched junction bases: 7. Germline V gene data show CDR1 as MNHEY and CDR2 as SMNVEV (reference sequence). This CDR3 has 14 residues. The CDR3 DNA sequence: TGTGCCAGCCAGACAGGGGGCGCGATCAATGAGCAGTTCTTC. Translated: CASQTGGAINEQFF.

This clone showed up just once. The V call is TRBV18, the J call TRBJ2-7; 8 bases match TRBD1. The germline gives CDR1 KGHSH, CDR2 LQKENI. J was trimmed by 5 bases and V by 0 bases; bases with no gene match: 15. This CDR3 comprises 18 residues. The CDR3 here is CASSPPIYQGRGQNEQYF. The CDR3 coding sequence is TGTGCCAGCTCACCACCGATCTATCAGGGCAGGGGGCAAAACGAGCAGTACTTC.

The chain carries TRBV27 and TRBJ2-7; 7 bases map to TRBD2. Germline assignment: CDR1 MNHEY and CDR2 SMNVEV (reference sequence). Trimming took 4 bases from V and 4 from J; bases not matched to a gene: 10. This CDR3 region has 15 residues. The CDR3 nucleotides are TGTGCCAGCAGTTCAAAGACGCGGGGGATATACGAGCAGTACTTC. This codes for CASSSKTRGIYEQYF.

J is TRBJ1-4 and V is TRBV2; no clear D. The germline V gene has CDR1 SNHLY and CDR2 FYNNEI. V lost 7 bases to trimming and J lost 8 bases, with 20 bases between them. The CDR3 extends over 15 amino acids. This CDR3 is CASIEAGRTGEKLFF. DNA of the CDR3: TGTGCCAGCATCGAAGCGGGGAGAACTGGAGAAAAACTGTTTTTT.

The V and J genes are TRBV4-1 and TRBJ1-2; no reliable D call. This CDR3 comprises 14 residues. V dropped 4 bases and J dropped 3 bases, with 12 bases sitting between them. The germline CDR1 and CDR2 sequences are MGHRA and YSYEKL. The CDR3 loop is CASSPVQTYYGYTF. The CDR3 coding sequence is TGCGCCAGCAGCCCGGTCCAAACCTACTATGGCTACACCTTC.

The chain couples TRBV9 to TRBJ1-2; perhaps TRBD1 as D (5 bases). Germline CDR1 and CDR2: SGDLS and YYNGEE. The CDR3 is made up of 12 amino acids. Trimming shortened V by 4 bases and J by 4 bases, and 8 bases separated the two germline ends. CDR3 bases: TGTGCCAGCAGCCCAGACAGCTATGGCTACACCTTC. Amino acid sequence: CASSPDSYGYTF.

V gene TRBV30 combines with J gene TRBJ2-5; D is possibly TRBD1 (5 bases). The germline V and J ends were trimmed by 5 bases and 3 bases, with 10 bases remaining between them. Germline CDR1 reads GTSNPN; CDR2 reads SVGIG (reference sequence). This CDR3 contains 12 residues. The CDR3 loop reads CAWSPTEETQYF. The CDR3 DNA reads as TGTGCCTGGTCACCGACAGAAGAGACCCAGTACTTC. The whole variable domain, remainder taken from reference TRBV30 and TRBJ2-5, is SQTIHQWPATLVQPVGSPLSLECTVEGTSNPNLYWYRQAAGRGLQLLFYSVGIGQISSEVPQNLSASRPQDRQFILSSKKLLLSDSGFYLCAWSPTEETQYFGPGTRLLVL.

This chain joins TRBV9 and TRBJ2-3, with 9 bases matching TRBD1. This CDR3 comprises 15 residues. Germline CDR1 reads SGDLS; CDR2 reads YYNGEE. V was pared by 4 bases and J by 1 base, with 4 bases of the junction left unmatched. The CDR3 DNA is TGTGCCAGCAGCTCGGGACAGGGTCGCACAGATACGCAGTATTTT. The encoded protein is CASSSGQGRTDTQYF. The variable domain in full, with the rest retrieved from reference TRBV9 and TRBJ2-3, is DSGVTQTPKHLITATGQRVTLRCSPRSGDLSVYWYQQSLDQGLQFLIQYYNGEERAKGNILERFSAQQFPDLHSELNLSSLELGDSALYFCASSSGQGRTDTQYFGPGTRLTVL.

This clone was detected many times. Other DNA sequences in the sample encode the same CDR3. The chain is built from TRBV12-3 or TRBV12-4 and TRBJ2-2, with D unclear. The germline V and J ends were trimmed by 7 bases and 5 bases, with 5 bases remaining between them. This CDR3 spans 11 amino acids. The chain's CDR3 is CASTRTGELFF. The CDR3 region has the DNA TGTGCCAGCACCAGGACCGGGGAGCTGTTTTTT.

This rearrangement joins TRBV7-9 to TRBJ2-4; 13 bases map to TRBD2. Trimming cost V 5 bases and J 7 bases; bases outside gene matches: 2. Germline V gene lookup returns CDR1 SEHNR and CDR2 FQNEAQ (reference sequence). This CDR3 comprises 14 residues. The CDR3 DNA reads as TGTGCCAGCAGCGTGACTAGCGGGGGGAACATTCAGTACTTC. It yields the protein CASSVTSGGNIQYF.

This clone has just a few counts. The V gene is TRBV6-5, the J gene TRBJ1-1; 8 nucleotides match TRBD1. The CDR3 consists of 14 residues. Germline V lookup: CDR1 MNHEY, CDR2 SVGAGI. The ends lost 6 bases at V and 6 bases at J; junction bases unmatched: 9. As DNA, the CDR3 is TGTGCCAGCAGGATACAGGGGGATTCCGCTGAAGCTTTCTTT. Protein product: CASRIQGDSAEAFF.

The chain employs TRBV3-1 (or the pseudogene TRBV3-2) and TRBJ1-1, with TRBD1 as a possible D gene (6 bases). V was cut by 6 bases and J by 1 base, with 12 bases left in between. The CDR3 spans 14 residues. Germline V gene data show CDR1 as LGHDT and CDR2 as YNNKEL (reference sequence). In DNA, the CDR3 is TGTGCCAGCAGTATCGGACAGAGGAACACTGAAGCTTTCTTT. It specifies CASSIGQRNTEAFF.

This chain joins TRBV27 and TRBJ2-2; 9 nucleotides match TRBD1. Germline trimming cut 3 bases from V and 4 bases from J; bases unmatched to any gene: 3. From germline, CDR1 is MNHEY and CDR2 SMNVEV (reference sequence). The CDR3 loop spans 15 amino acids. The chain's CDR3 is CASSFPTGGTGELFF. The CDR3 DNA reads as TGTGCCAGCAGTTTCCCGACAGGGGGCACCGGGGAGCTGTTTTTT.

The genes are TRBV10-3 and TRBJ2-5; 7 positions match TRBD1. This CDR3 contains 17 residues. The germline V gene has CDR1 ENHRY and CDR2 SYGVKD. Trimming removed 4 bases from V and 1 base from J; junction bases left unmatched: 12. In DNA form, the CDR3 reads TGTGCCATCAGTGCAGGGGGTTTGGGGGCTGCCCAAGAGACCCAGTACTTC. Residues: CAISAGGLGAAQETQYF.

The rearrangement joins TRBV9 to TRBJ2-1, with a possible D match to TRBD1 (5 bases). The CDR3 contains 13 residues. Trimming shortened V by 6 bases and J by 5 bases, and 12 bases separated the two germline ends. In germline, CDR1 is SGDLS, CDR2 YYNGEE. The CDR3 region has the DNA TGTGCCAGCACCAAAAGGGGAAACAATGAGCAGTTCTTC. Protein product: CASTKRGNNEQFF.

The J gene is TRBJ2-2, the V gene TRBV4-1; TRBD2 matches 14 bases. The CDR3 has 19 residues. Germline-derived CDR1 and CDR2 are MGHRA and YSYEKL. V lost 4 bases to trimming and J lost 8 bases; unmatched junction nucleotides: 15. The CDR3 protein is CASSLLAPGLAGDWGELFF. The CDR3 nucleotides are TGCGCCAGCAGCCTCCTAGCTCCGGGACTAGCGGGAGACTGGGGGGAGCTGTTTTTT.

This chain uses TRBV27 with TRBJ2-1; possible D gene TRBD1, 6 bases. The CDR3 spans 15 residues. The V and J ends lost 6 bases and 7 bases respectively, with 19 bases between them. Germline values: CDR1 MNHEY, CDR2 SMNVEV (reference sequence). Written as DNA, the CDR3 is TGTGCCAGCAGCGATTACAAGCGGACAGAGAATGAGCAGTTCTTC. Its protein is CASSDYKRTENEQFF.

The chain uses TRBV5-1 and TRBJ1-2; TRBD1 might be the D (6 bases). The CDR3 consists of 13 residues. The V and J ends lost 1 base and 8 bases respectively, with 12 bases between them. In germline, CDR1 is SGHRS, CDR2 YFSETQ. The CDR3 coding sequence is TGCGCCAGCAGCTTGCAGGGGCGAGTCGGCTACACCTTC. It encodes CASSLQGRVGYTF.

J is TRBJ1-2 and V is TRBV9, with 9 bases matching TRBD1. CDR3 length equals 14 residues. Trimming took 6 bases from V and 1 from J; bases not matched to a gene: 4. In germline, CDR1 is SGDLS, CDR2 YYNGEE. The CDR3: CASNRGRDNYGYTF. The CDR3 nucleotides are TGTGCCAGCAACAGGGGGCGAGATAACTATGGCTACACCTTC.

V usage is TRBV28 and J usage is TRBJ1-3, with D uncertain. Germline V lookup: CDR1 MDHEN, CDR2 SYDVKM. Trimming cost V 3 bases and J 0 bases, with 6 bases left between them. The CDR3 extends over 14 amino acids. In DNA, the CDR3 is TGTGCCAGCAGTTTCTACAGCTCTGGAAACACCATATATTTT. This codes for CASSFYSSGNTIYF.

V is TRBV7-9 and J is TRBJ2-2; 7 bases map to TRBD2. The V segment lost 7 bases and the J segment 0 bases; nucleotides outside the gene matches: 8. The CDR3 spans 16 residues. Germline V gene sequence: CDR1 SEHNR, CDR2 FQNEAQ (reference sequence). CDR3: CASNLREVTNTGELFF. Written as DNA, the CDR3 is TGTGCCAGCAACCTACGGGAGGTGACGAACACCGGGGAGCTGTTTTTT.

J is TRBJ2-2 and V is TRBV7-3, with D tentatively TRBD1 (6 bases). The CDR3 is made up of 14 amino acids. Trimming took off 5 bases at V and 1 base at J, with 8 bases between the two ends. CDR1 is SGHTA, CDR2 FQGTGA, per germline. This CDR3 reads CASSPGQNTGELFF. Here the CDR3 DNA reads TGTGCCAGCAGCCCGGGACAGAACACCGGGGAGCTGTTTTTT.

The chain links TRBV11-3 to TRBJ2-7; D possibly corresponds to TRBD1 (7 bases). Trimming took off 4 bases at V and 1 base at J, with 17 bases between the two ends. This CDR3 has 16 amino acids. CDR1 is SGHNT and CDR2 is YENEEA in the germline V gene. This CDR3 reads CASSSSDRAGSYEQYF. Here the CDR3 DNA reads TGTGCCAGCAGCTCATCCGACAGGGCGGGGTCCTACGAGCAGTACTTC.

The genes are TRBV12-5 and TRBJ2-1, with 7 bases fitting TRBD1. Trimming cost V 5 bases and J 8 bases; bases outside gene matches: 12. CDR1 and CDR2 (germline): LGHNT, FRNRAP. The CDR3 loop spans 15 amino acids. The CDR3: CASGLRQGSKDEQFF. In DNA form, the CDR3 reads TGTGCTAGTGGTCTCCGACAGGGCAGTAAGGATGAGCAGTTCTTC. Combining the CDR3 with reference TRBV12-5 and TRBJ2-1 gives the whole variable domain DARVTQTPRHKVTEMGQEVTMRCQPILGHNTVFWYRQTMMQGLELLAYFRNRAPLDDSGMPKDRFSAEMPDATLATLKIQPSEPRDSAVYFCASGLRQGSKDEQFFGPGTRLTVL.

V is TRBV3-1 (or the pseudogene TRBV3-2) and J is TRBJ2-7, with 13 bases identical to TRBD2. CDR3 length: 17 residues. V lost 4 bases, J lost 5 bases, and 11 bases stayed unmatched. Germline V gene lookup returns CDR1 LGHDT and CDR2 YNNKEL (reference sequence). The CDR3 region is CASSPRTSGSGGHEQYF. CDR3 DNA sequence: TGTGCCAGCAGCCCGAGGACTAGCGGGAGCGGCGGTCACGAGCAGTACTTC.